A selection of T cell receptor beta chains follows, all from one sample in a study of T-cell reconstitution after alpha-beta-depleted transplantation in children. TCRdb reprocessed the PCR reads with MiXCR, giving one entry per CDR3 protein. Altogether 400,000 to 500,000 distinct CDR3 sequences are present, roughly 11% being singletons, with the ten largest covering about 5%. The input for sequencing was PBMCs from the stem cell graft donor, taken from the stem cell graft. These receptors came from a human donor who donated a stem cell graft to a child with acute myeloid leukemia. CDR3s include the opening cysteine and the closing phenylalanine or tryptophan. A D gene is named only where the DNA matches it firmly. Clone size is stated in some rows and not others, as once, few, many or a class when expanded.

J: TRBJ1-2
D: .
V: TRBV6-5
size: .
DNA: TGTGCCAGCAGCACCCTAACGACTGGCTACACCTTC
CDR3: CASSTLTTGYTF

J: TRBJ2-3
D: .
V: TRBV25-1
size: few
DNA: TGTGCCAGCAGTGAATGGGGAGACGCAGATACGCAGTATTTT
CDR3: CASSEWGDADTQYF

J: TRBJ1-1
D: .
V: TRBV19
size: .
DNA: TGTGCCAGTAGTATTGGGGAGTCGCGGAAAGCTTTCTTT
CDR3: CASSIGESRKAFF

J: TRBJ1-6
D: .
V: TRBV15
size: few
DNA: TGTGCCACCAGCAGAGATCGGGCAGGGTTTGATAATTCACCCCTCCACTTT
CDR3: CATSRDRAGFDNSPLHF

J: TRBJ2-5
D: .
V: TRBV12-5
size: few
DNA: TGTGCTAGTGGTTTGGTTCGGGGGGCGGAGACCCAGTACTTC
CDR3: CASGLVRGAETQYF

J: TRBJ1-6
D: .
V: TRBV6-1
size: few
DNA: TGTGCCAGCAGATCCCCTCAGGGAGCTAATTCACCCCTCCACTTT
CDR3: CASRSPQGANSPLHF

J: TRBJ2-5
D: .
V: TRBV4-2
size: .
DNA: TGTGCCAGCAGCGCACGGTCCATAGCGGCGTACCAAGAGACCCAGTACTTC
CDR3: CASSARSIAAYQETQYF

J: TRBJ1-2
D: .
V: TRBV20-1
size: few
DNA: TGCAGTGCCAGGGAATCGGTCTATGGCTACACCTTC
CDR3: CSARESVYGYTF

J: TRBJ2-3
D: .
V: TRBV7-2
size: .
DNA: TGTGCCGGGATGGCCCATATGAGGGATACGCAGTATTTT
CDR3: CAGMAHMRDTQYF

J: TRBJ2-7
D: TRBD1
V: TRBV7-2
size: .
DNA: TGTGCCAGCAGCTTAGACAGGGGATCCCCCTACGAGCAGTACTTC
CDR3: CASSLDRGSPYEQYF

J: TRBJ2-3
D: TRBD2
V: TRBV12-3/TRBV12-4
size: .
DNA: TGTGCCAGCAGTTTAGGTGGACTAGCGGGGGCCACAGATACGCAGTATTTT
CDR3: CASSLGGLAGATDTQYF

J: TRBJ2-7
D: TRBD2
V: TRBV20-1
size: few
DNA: TGCAGTGCTAGGGGGCTAGCGGGAGGCCCAGGTTTTTACGAGCAGTACTTC
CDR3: CSARGLAGGPGFYEQYF

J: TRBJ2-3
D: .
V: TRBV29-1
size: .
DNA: TGCAGCGTTGAAGCACAGGGTATACATACGCAGTATTTT
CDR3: CSVEAQGIHTQYF

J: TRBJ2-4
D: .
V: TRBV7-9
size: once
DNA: TGTGCCAGCAGCTTAGAACGGCTTCAGGGGCTAAACATTCAGTACTTC
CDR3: CASSLERLQGLNIQYF

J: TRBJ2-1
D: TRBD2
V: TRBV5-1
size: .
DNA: TGCGCCAGCAGCACCGGGACTAGCGGGATGGATGAGCAGTTCTTC
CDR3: CASSTGTSGMDEQFF

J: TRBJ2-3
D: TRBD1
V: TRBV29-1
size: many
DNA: TGCAGCGTTGATATTTCGGGACAGAGCACAGATACGCAGTATTTT
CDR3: CSVDISGQSTDTQYF

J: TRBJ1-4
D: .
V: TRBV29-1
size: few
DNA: TGCAGCGTTGGGGCCATAAATGAAAAACTGTTTTTT
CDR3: CSVGAINEKLFF

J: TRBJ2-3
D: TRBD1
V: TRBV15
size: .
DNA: TGTGCCACCAGCAGAGTTCTACAGGGGTCCACAGATACGCAGTATTTT
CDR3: CATSRVLQGSTDTQYF

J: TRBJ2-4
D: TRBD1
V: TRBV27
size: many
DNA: TGTGCCAGCAGCGACCGGGACAGGGGGTTGGGTTACATTCAGTACTTC
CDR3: CASSDRDRGLGYIQYF

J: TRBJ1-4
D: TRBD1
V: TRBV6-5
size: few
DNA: TGTGCCAGCAGTTACTCGACAGGGGTAGATGAAAAACTGTTTTTT
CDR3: CASSYSTGVDEKLFF

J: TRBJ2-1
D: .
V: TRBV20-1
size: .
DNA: TGCAGTGCTACCGGGACCGACACATCCTACAATGAGCAGTTCTTC
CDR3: CSATGTDTSYNEQFF

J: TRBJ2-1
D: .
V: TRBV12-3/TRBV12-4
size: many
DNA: TGTGCCAGCAGTTTAAGGGGGTTGGGTACCGGAGTCAATGAGCAGTTCTTC
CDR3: CASSLRGLGTGVNEQFF

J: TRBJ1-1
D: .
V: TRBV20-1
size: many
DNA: TGCAGTGCTACTTGGGGGGCCCAAATGAACACTGAAGCTTTCTTT
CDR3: CSATWGAQMNTEAFF

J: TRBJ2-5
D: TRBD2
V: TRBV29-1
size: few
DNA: TGCAGCGTTGACCCTCTAGCGGGGGGGAAAGAGACCCAGTACTTC
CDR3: CSVDPLAGGKETQYF

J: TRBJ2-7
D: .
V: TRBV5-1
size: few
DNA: TGCGCCAGCAGCCCGGGTCTGGAGGTCTCCTACGAGCAGTACTTC
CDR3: CASSPGLEVSYEQYF

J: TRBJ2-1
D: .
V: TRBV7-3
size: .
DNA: TGTGCCAGCAGCTTAGTAGGGGGGATGTCTAGCTCCTACAATGAGCAGTTCTTC
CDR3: CASSLVGGMSSSYNEQFF

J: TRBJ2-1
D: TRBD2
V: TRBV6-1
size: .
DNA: TGTGCCAGCAATCCGGGACTATCCTACAATGAGCAGTTCTTC
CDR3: CASNPGLSYNEQFF

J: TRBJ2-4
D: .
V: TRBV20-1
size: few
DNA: TGCAGTGCTAGAGGGGATATAGCCAAAAACATTCAGTACTTC
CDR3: CSARGDIAKNIQYF

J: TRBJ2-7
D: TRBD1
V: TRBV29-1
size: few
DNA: TGCAGCGGACGGGACAGCTACGAGCAGTACTTC
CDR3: CSGRDSYEQYF

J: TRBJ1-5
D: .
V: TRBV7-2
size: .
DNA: TGTGCCAGCAGCTTATACCCGGACGGCCGCAATCAGCCCCAGCATTTT
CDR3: CASSLYPDGRNQPQHF

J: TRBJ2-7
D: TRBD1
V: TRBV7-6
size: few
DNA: TGTGCCAGCAGCCCCAGGACAGGGCGGGTCTACGAGCAGTACTTC
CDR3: CASSPRTGRVYEQYF

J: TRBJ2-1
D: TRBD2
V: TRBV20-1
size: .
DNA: TGCAGTGCTAGCCGACTAGCGGGAGGTTTCAATGAGCAGTTCTTC
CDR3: CSASRLAGGFNEQFF

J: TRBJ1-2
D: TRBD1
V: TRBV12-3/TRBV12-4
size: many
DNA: TGTGCCAGCAATAACAGGGGGCCCTATGGCTACACCTTC
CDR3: CASNNRGPYGYTF

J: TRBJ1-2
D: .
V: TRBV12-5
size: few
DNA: TGTGCTAGTGGTTTGAACAGGGTGTTCTATGGCTACACCTTC
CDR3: CASGLNRVFYGYTF

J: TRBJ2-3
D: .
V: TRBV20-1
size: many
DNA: TGCAGTGCCATCGACCCAAAGGCTGCAGATACGCAGTATTTT
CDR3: CSAIDPKAADTQYF

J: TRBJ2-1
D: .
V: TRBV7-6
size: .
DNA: TGTGCCAGCAGCTTAAAAGGGAACGATGAGCAGTTCTTC
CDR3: CASSLKGNDEQFF

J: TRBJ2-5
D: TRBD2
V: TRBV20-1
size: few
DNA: TGCAGTGCTACTAGACTAGCGGGAGAGACCCAGTACTTC
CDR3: CSATRLAGETQYF

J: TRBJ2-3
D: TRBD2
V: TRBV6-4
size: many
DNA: TGTGCCAGCAGTGGGAGCGGGGGAAGCACAGATACGCAGTATTTT
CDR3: CASSGSGGSTDTQYF

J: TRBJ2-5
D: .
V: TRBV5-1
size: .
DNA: TGCGCCAGCAGCTTGGTTTTCCGTGGAGACGAAGAGACCCAGTACTTC
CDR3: CASSLVFRGDEETQYF

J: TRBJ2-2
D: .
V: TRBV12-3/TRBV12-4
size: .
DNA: TGTGCCAGCAGCCTATCTTCGGGCGGGGAGCTGTTTTTT
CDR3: CASSLSSGGELFF

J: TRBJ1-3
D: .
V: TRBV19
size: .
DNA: TGTGCCAGTAGTTGGGGAGTGAGGGCCTCTGGAAACACCATATATTTT
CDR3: CASSWGVRASGNTIYF

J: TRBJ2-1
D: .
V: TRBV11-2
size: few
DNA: TGTGCCAGCAGCTCGAAGGATAGGGGGAGCTTATACAATGAGCAGTTCTTC
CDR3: CASSSKDRGSLYNEQFF

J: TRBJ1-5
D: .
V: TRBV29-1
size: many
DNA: TGCAGCGTGGAGGGGGGTGCCAATCAGCCCCAGCATTTT
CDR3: CSVEGGANQPQHF

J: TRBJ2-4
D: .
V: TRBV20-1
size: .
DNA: TGCAGTGCTAGACCAGGGACCAAAAACATTCAGTACTTC
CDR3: CSARPGTKNIQYF

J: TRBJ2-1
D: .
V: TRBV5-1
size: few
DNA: TGCGCCAGCAGCTTGTCCAGTAAAGATGAGCAGTTCTTC
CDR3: CASSLSSKDEQFF

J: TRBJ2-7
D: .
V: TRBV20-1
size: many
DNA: TGCAGTGCTAGAGATGATAGGACCTCGACCTACGAGCAGTACTTC
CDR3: CSARDDRTSTYEQYF

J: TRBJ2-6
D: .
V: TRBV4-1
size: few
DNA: TGCGCCAGCAGCCAAGAGAGTGGGGCCAACGTCCTGACTTTC
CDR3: CASSQESGANVLTF

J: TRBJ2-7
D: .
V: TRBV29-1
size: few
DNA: TGCAGCGTTCGACGGGACTACGAGCAGTACTTC
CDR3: CSVRRDYEQYF

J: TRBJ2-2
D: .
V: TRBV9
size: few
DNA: TGTGCCAGCAGAGCTGGTGCGAACACCGGGGAGCTGTTTTTT
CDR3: CASRAGANTGELFF